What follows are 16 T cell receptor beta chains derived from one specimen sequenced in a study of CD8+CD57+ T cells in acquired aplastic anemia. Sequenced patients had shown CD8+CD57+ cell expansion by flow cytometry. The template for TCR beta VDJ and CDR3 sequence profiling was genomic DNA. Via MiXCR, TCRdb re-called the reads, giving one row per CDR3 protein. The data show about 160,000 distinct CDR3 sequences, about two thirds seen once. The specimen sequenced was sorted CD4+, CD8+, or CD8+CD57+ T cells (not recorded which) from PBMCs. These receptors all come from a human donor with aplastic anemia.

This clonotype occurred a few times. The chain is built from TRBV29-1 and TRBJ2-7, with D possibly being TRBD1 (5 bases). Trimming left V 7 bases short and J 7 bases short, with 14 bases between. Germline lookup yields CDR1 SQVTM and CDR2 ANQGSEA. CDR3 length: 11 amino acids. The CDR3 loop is CSAWKAGEQYF. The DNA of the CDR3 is TGCAGCGCGTGGAAGGCAGGGGAGCAGTACTTC.

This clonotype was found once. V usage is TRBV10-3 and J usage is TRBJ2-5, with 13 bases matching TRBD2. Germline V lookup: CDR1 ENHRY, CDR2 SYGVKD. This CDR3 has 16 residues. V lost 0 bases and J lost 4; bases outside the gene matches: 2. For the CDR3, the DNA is TGTGCCATCAGTGAGTCGACTAGCGGGGGGTCAGAGACCCAGTACTTC. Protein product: CAISESTSGGSETQYF.

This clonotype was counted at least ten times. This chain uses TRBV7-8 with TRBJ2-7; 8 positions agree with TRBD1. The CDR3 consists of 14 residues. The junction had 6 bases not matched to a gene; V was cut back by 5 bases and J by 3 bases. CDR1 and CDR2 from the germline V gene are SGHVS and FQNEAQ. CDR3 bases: TGTGCCAGCAGCACTAGGGACAGGCTCTACGAGCAGTACGTC. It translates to CASSTRDRLYEQYV.

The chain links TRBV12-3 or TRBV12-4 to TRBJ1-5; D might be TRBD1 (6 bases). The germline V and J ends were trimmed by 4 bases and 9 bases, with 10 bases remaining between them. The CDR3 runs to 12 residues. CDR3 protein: CASSSPGAPQHF. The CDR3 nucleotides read TGTGCCAGCAGTTCCCCAGGGGCGCCCCAGCATTTT.

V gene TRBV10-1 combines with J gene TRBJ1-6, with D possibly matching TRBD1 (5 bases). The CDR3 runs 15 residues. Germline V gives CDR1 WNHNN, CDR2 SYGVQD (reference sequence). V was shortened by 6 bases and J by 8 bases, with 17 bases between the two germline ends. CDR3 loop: CASRPPGPWDSPLHF. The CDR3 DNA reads TGCGCCAGCAGACCCCCGGGACCTTGGGATTCACCCCTCCACTTT.

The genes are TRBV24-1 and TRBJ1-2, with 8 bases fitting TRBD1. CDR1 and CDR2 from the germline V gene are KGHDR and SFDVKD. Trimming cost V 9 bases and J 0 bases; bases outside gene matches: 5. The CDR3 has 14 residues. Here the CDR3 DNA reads TGTGCCACCGGCGGGGACAGGACTAACTATGGCTACACCTTC. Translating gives CATGGDRTNYGYTF.

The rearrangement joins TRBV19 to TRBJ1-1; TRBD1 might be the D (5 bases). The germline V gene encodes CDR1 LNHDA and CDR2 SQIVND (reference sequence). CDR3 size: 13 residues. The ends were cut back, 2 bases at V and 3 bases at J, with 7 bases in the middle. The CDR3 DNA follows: TGTGCCAGTAGTATACAGGGTGACACTGAAGCTTTCTTT. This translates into CASSIQGDTEAFF.

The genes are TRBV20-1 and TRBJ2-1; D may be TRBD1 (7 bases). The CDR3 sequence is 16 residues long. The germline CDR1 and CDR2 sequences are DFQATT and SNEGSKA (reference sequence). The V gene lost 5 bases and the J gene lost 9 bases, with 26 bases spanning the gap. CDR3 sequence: CSAQQAGGILTGEQFF. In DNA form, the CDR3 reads TGCAGTGCTCAGCAGGCAGGGGGGATTCTTACAGGTGAGCAGTTCTTC.

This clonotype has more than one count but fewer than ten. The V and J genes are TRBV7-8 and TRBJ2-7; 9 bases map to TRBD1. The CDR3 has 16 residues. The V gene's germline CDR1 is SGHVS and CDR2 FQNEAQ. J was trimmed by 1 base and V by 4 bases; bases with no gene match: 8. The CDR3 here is CASSYRRDRVSYEQYF. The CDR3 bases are TGTGCCAGCAGCTACCGCCGGGACAGGGTGTCCTACGAGCAGTACTTC.

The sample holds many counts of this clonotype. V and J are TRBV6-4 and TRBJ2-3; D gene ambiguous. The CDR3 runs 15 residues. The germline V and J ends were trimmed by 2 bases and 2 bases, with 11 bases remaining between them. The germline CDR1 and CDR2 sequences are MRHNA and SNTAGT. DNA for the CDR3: TGTGCCAGCAGTGACACCATTGGCCACACAGATACGCAGTATTTT. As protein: CASSDTIGHTDTQYF.

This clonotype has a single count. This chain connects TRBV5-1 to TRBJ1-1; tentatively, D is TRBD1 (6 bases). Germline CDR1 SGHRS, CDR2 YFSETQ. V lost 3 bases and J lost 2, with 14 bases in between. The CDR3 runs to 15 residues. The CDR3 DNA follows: TGCGCCAGCAGCTCGAGGGGGGGGGGCAACACTGAAGCTTTCTTT. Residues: CASSSRGGGNTEAFF.

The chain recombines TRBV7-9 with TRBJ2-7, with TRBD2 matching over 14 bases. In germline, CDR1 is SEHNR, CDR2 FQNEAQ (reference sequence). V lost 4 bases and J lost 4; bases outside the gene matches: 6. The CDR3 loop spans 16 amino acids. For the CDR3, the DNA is TGTGCCAGCAGCTCCGCCGGGACTAGCGGGAGATACGAGCAGTACTTC. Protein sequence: CASSSAGTSGRYEQYF.

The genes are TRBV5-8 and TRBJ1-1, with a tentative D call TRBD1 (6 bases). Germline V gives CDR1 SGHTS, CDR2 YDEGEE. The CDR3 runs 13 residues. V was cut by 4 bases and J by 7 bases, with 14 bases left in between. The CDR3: CASSRDIGYEAFF. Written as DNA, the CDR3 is TGTGCCAGCAGCCGGGACATTGGGTATGAAGCTTTCTTT.

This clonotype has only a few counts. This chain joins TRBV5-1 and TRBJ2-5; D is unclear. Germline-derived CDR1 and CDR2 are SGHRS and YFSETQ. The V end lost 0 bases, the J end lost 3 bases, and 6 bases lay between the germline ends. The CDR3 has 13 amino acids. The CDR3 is CASSLARKETQYF. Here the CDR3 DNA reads TGCGCCAGCAGCTTGGCTCGGAAAGAGACCCAGTACTTC.

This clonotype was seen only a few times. The CDR3 bases are TGCGCCAGCAGCTTGAAGCCAGATAGCTCCTACGAGCAGTACTTC. Its translation: CASSLKPDSSYEQYF. The gene calls are TRBV5-1 and TRBJ2-7; D uncertain. This CDR3 is 15 amino acids long. The V and J ends lost 1 base and 0 bases respectively, with 11 bases between them. The germline V gene has CDR1 SGHRS and CDR2 YFSETQ.

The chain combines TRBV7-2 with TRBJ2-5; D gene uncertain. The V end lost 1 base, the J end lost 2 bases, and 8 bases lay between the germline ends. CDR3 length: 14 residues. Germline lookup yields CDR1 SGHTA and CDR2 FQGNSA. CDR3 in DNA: TGTGCCAGCAGCTTAGTATCAGGACAAGAGACCCAGTACTTC. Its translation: CASSLVSGQETQYF.